This T cell receptor beta chain was sequenced for a study of T cell responses to AZD1222 COVID-19 vaccine. Measured with immunoSEQ multiplex PCR; TCRdb has only the in-frame clones, and not every one. This sample carries 95,000 to 150,000 clones, 80% to 90% of them seen once, and the ten largest clones take 7.7%. CDR1 and CDR2 (germline): MGHDK, SYGVNS. CDR3 length: 14 residues. Trimming removed 4 bases at V and 5 bases at J, with 14 bases between. The receptor's source is an adult in good health. This chain links TRBV25-1 with TRBJ2-5, with D tentatively TRBD1 (6 bases). Sequences were derived from peripheral blood, sampled on day 0 of AZD1222 vaccination. CDR3 sequence reads: CASSVAGGRETQYF. The CDR3 DNA follows: TGTGCCAGCAGTGTTGCTGGGGGCAGGGAGACCCAGTACTTC.